This TCR beta chain was sequenced during a study of tumor-infiltrating lymphocytes in primary liver carcinoma. The wider study: Aged between 30 and 69 years, the patients were men and women.

Both blood RNA, taken from unsorted whole blood, and germline DNA were extracted. Blood samples of about 4 milliliters were drawn preoperatively. Per germline, CDR1 MNHEY and CDR2 SVGEGT. The CDR3 is 11 residues long. This clonotype was counted once. A junction end diverges from the germline sequence, so it may reflect a read error. From 400 to 550 ng total RNA, TCR beta cDNA was generated with a primer in the constant region. Slightly modified ARM-PCR, run as three nested multiplex PCR rounds, produced the TCR beta libraries. For 10 cycles apiece, the opening two PCR rounds ran with TRBV1-TRBV30 forward primers and a C-beta reverse primer. TCRdb reprocessed the multiplex PCR reads via MiXCR and lists one record per CDR3 protein. This sample has 300,000 to 400,000 distinct CDR3 sequences; less than 65% occur once, and the top ten carry about 6%.

Sequences were obtained from peripheral blood. J is TRBJ2-7 and V is TRBV6-2 or TRBV6-3; D is unclear. This clonotype was sampled from a man in his forties with primary liver carcinoma and hepatitis B virus infection. This CDR3 reads CASSYSYKQYF. The CDR3, as DNA: TGTGCCAGCAGTTACAGTTACAAGCAGTACTTT.